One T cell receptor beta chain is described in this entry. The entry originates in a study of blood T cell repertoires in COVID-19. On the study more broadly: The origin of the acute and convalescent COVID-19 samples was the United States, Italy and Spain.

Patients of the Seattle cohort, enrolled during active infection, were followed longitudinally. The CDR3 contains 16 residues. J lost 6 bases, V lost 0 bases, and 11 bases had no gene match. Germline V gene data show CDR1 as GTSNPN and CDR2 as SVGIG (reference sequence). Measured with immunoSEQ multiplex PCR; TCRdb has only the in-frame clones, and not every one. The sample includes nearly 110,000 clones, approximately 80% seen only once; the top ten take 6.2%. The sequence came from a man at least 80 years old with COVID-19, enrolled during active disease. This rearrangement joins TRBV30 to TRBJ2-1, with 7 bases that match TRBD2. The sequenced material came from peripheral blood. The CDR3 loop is CAWSVFGGSISNEQFF. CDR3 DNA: TGTGCCTGGAGTGTTTTTGGCGGGAGTATTTCCAATGAGCAGTTCTTC. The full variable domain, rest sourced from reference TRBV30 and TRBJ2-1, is SQTIHQWPATLVQPVGSPLSLECTVEGTSNPNLYWYRQAAGRGLQLLFYSVGIGQISSEVPQNLSASRPQDRQFILSSKKLLLSDSGFYLCAWSVFGGSISNEQFFGPGTRLTVL.